Presented here are 4 T cell receptor beta chains from one specimen sequenced in a study of T cell responses to AZD1222 COVID-19 vaccine. Using immunoSEQ multiplex PCR, the repertoire was profiled, and TCRdb retains in-frame clones only, with some absent. The table shows about 150,000 clones, with under 95% occurring only once. Sequenced material: peripheral blood, taken 28 days after the second AZD1222 dose. These receptor sequences come from an adult who received the AZD1222 COVID-19 vaccine.

The J gene is TRBJ2-2, the V gene TRBV11-2; TRBD1 matches at 9 bases. V was clipped by 5 bases and J by 7 bases; unmatched bases: 5. The V gene's germline CDR1 is SGHAT and CDR2 FQNNGV. This CDR3 has 14 residues. As DNA, the CDR3 is TGTGCCAGCAGCATACAGGGGGCGATCGGGGAGCTGTTTTTT. Its translation is CASSIQGAIGELFF.

In its sample, this clone was seen a few times. The chain is built from TRBV15 and TRBJ2-1; TRBD1 aligns across 9 bases. The CDR3 is made up of 15 amino acids. Trimming cost V 5 bases and J 4 bases; bases outside gene matches: 6. From germline, CDR1 is LNHNV and CDR2 YYDKDF (reference sequence). CDR3 sequence (DNA): TGTGCCACCAGCCGGGGACAGGGAACATACAATGAGCAGTTCTTC. As protein: CATSRGQGTYNEQFF.

The chain links TRBV5-1 to TRBJ1-1; TRBD1 matches at 7 bases. After removal of 7 bases from V and 1 base from J, the junction contained 13 bases not matched to a gene. Germline V gene data show CDR1 as SGHRS and CDR2 as YFSETQ. The CDR3 length is 16 residues. Written as DNA, the CDR3 is TGCGCCAGCGAGGCCCCAGGGGGGGAGGAGAACACTGAAGCTTTCTTT. Translation gives CASEAPGGEENTEAFF.

The chain combines TRBV5-4 with TRBJ2-3; the D is unclear. V lost 3 bases, J lost 2 bases, and 13 bases lay in between. Per the germline V gene, CDR1 is SGHNT and CDR2 is YYREEE (reference sequence). CDR3 size: 15 residues. CDR3 sequence: CASSSMVGYTDTQYF. Here the CDR3 DNA reads TGTGCCAGCAGCTCAATGGTTGGCTACACAGATACGCAGTATTTT.